The 24 T cell receptor beta chains given below trace back to one sample, sequenced in a study of cytomegalovirus exposure and HLA in healthy donors. PCR amplification relied on 60 Vbeta primers (plus 13 Jbeta primers). The method was immunoSEQ multiplex PCR; TCRdb's version includes in-frame clones alone and lacks a portion of them. This sample carries over 150,000 clones, roughly 86% of them seen once, and the ten largest clones take 4.5% to 5.5%. What was sequenced was PBMCs. Source of these receptors: a girl aged 10 to 17 in good health and CMV-seropositive.

The chain uses TRBV2 and TRBJ1-6; 7 bases fit TRBD1. Trimming removed 7 bases from V and 8 bases from J; junction bases left unmatched: 8. The CDR3 contains 14 residues. CDR1 is SNHLY and CDR2 is FYNNEI in the germline V gene. The CDR3 DNA is TGTGCCAGCATCCGACAGGGTATCGATTCACCCCTCCACTTT. It codes for CASIRQGIDSPLHF.

J is TRBJ2-5 and V is TRBV5-4; D is ambiguous. V was shortened by 0 bases and J by 3 bases, with 6 bases between the two germline ends. CDR1 and CDR2 from the germline V gene are SGHNT and YYREEE (reference sequence). This CDR3 region has 13 residues. In DNA, the CDR3 is TGTGCCAGCAGCTTGGTTGCGGAAGAGACCCAGTACTTC. It yields the protein CASSLVAEETQYF.

J is TRBJ2-5 and V is TRBV7-3, with 8 bases aligning to TRBD2. This CDR3 has 16 residues. Germline V gene data show CDR1 as SGHTA and CDR2 as FQGTGA. J lost 5 bases, V lost 4 bases, and 12 bases had no gene match. The CDR3 region is CASSSGSGGLSETQYF. The DNA for the CDR3 is TGTGCCAGCAGCTCCGGGAGCGGGGGCCTTTCTGAGACCCAGTACTTC.

The gene calls are TRBV30 and TRBJ1-4, with D tentatively TRBD1 (5 bases). Germline V gives CDR1 GTSNPN, CDR2 SVGIG (reference sequence). V was clipped by 3 bases and J by 7 bases, with 12 bases between them. This CDR3 contains 13 residues. The CDR3 DNA follows: TGTGCCTGGAGGTTCGTGGGGCGTGAAAAACTGTTTTTT. Translation gives CAWRFVGREKLFF.

This sequence joins TRBV7-9 and TRBJ2-2; 10 bases map to TRBD1. Germline-derived CDR1 and CDR2 are SEHNR and FQNEAQ (reference sequence). Trimming cost V 2 bases and J 5 bases; bases outside gene matches: 8. The CDR3 contains 17 residues. This chain's CDR3 is CASSLSTGTGVTGELFF. DNA of the CDR3: TGTGCCAGCAGCTTATCTACCGGGACAGGGGTTACCGGGGAGCTGTTTTTT. Full variable domain (outside the CDR3, taken from reference TRBV7-9 and TRBJ2-2): DTGVSQNPRHKITKRGQNVTFRCDPISEHNRLYWYRQTLGQGPEFLTYFQNEAQLEKSRLLSDRFSAERPKGSFSTLEIQRTEQGDSAMYLCASSLSTGTGVTGELFFGEGSRLTVL.

The rearrangement joins TRBV5-1 to TRBJ2-7; D is perhaps TRBD1 (6 bases). Germline V gives CDR1 SGHRS, CDR2 YFSETQ. The CDR3 contains 14 residues. V was cut by 4 bases and J by 6 bases, with 17 bases left in between. The CDR3 bases are TGCGCCAGCAGCCGGGACATGGACCCTGGCGAGCAGTACTTC. This encodes CASSRDMDPGEQYF.

V gene TRBV28 combines with J gene TRBJ1-2; maybe TRBD1 (5 bases). CDR1 MDHEN and CDR2 SYDVKM come from the germline V gene. The CDR3 covers 18 residues. The ends were cut back, 1 base at V and 0 bases at J, with 18 bases in the middle. In nucleotides, the CDR3 is TGTGCCAGCAGTTTATCCCGCAGATACCGACAGACTAACTATGGCTACACCTTC. Translation: CASSLSRRYRQTNYGYTF.

The chain links TRBV12-5 to TRBJ1-5; no clear D. Germline V gene data show CDR1 as LGHNT and CDR2 as FRNRAP. Trimming took off 7 bases at V and 5 bases at J, with 15 bases between the two ends. There are 14 residues in the CDR3. The CDR3 loop reads CASVSSTRDQPQHF. As DNA, the CDR3 is TGTGCTAGTGTTAGTAGTACACGGGATCAGCCCCAGCATTTT.

The V and J genes are TRBV5-8 and TRBJ2-1; the D is unclear. This CDR3 is built from 17 residues. Germline CDR1 reads SGHTS; CDR2 reads YDEGEE. The germline V and J ends were trimmed by 0 bases and 1 base, with 14 bases remaining between them. The CDR3 bases are TGTGCCAGCAGCTTGGTATACTCGGGTGGGTCCTACAATGAGCAGTTCTTC. Its protein is CASSLVYSGGSYNEQFF.

This chain uses TRBV7-3 with TRBJ2-3; D perhaps matches TRBD1 (6 bases). Germline CDR1 is SGHTA and CDR2 is FQGTGA. The germline V and J ends were trimmed by 5 bases and 2 bases, with 8 bases remaining between them. The CDR3 runs 13 residues. CDR3 amino acids: CASSTGFTDTQYF. In nucleotides, the CDR3 is TGTGCCAGCAGCACAGGGTTCACAGATACGCAGTATTTT.

The chain couples TRBV28 to TRBJ1-2; no clear D gene. V was cut by 3 bases and J by 0 bases, with 8 bases left in between. Germline CDR1 reads MDHEN; CDR2 reads SYDVKM. The CDR3 is made up of 14 amino acids. CDR3 protein: CASSFRGTNYGYTF. The CDR3 region has the DNA TGTGCCAGCAGTTTTCGCGGCACTAACTATGGCTACACCTTC.

The chain uses TRBV4-2 and TRBJ2-3; no clear D gene. Trimming cost V 0 bases and J 4 bases, with 8 bases left between them. The CDR3 has 14 residues. Germline CDR1 reads LGHNA; CDR2 reads YNFKEQ. The CDR3 here is CASSQDYFPDTQYF. For the CDR3, the DNA is TGTGCCAGCAGCCAAGATTATTTTCCAGATACGCAGTATTTT.

The chain links TRBV29-1 to TRBJ2-7; 9 positions agree with TRBD1. The CDR3 consists of 14 residues. From germline, CDR1 is SQVTM and CDR2 ANQGSEA. J gave up 5 bases and V 4 bases, and 9 bases lay outside the gene matches. The CDR3 loop reads CSVVDKGQGHEQYF. The CDR3 DNA sequence: TGCAGCGTTGTGGATAAGGGACAGGGCCACGAGCAGTACTTC.

The V and J genes are TRBV14 and TRBJ2-1; 8 nucleotides agree with TRBD2. CDR3 length: 16 residues. Trimming at V came to 0 bases and at J to 4 bases, leaving 5 bases not matched to a gene. CDR1 and CDR2 from the germline V gene are SGHDN and FVKESK. The CDR3 loop reads CASSQDPAGEYNEQFF. The CDR3 bases are TGTGCCAGCAGCCAAGACCCAGCGGGGGAATACAATGAGCAGTTCTTC.

The chain has TRBV6-1 and TRBJ2-5, with D perhaps TRBD1 (5 bases). The J call may not be correct, given that the DNA end is closer to TRBJ2-7. The CDR3 has 12 residues. Germline V lookup: CDR1 MNHNS, CDR2 SASEGT. The CDR3 nucleotides read TGTGCCAGCAGTACAAGGGGCGGCGAGCAGTACTTC. Translation gives CASSTRGGEQYF.

The V call is TRBV11-2, the J call TRBJ1-1; D unresolved. Germline V gene data show CDR1 as SGHAT and CDR2 as FQNNGV. Deletions cut 1 base from V and 1 base from J, with 7 bases between. The CDR3 length is 14 residues. The CDR3 is CASSLAGSNTEAFF. In DNA form, the CDR3 reads TGTGCCAGCAGCTTAGCGGGATCGAACACTGAAGCTTTCTTT.

J is TRBJ1-2 and V is TRBV14, with a tentative D call TRBD1 (5 bases). The CDR3 extends over 13 amino acids. Trimming removed 6 bases at V and 4 bases at J, with 12 bases between. CDR1 is SGHDN, CDR2 FVKESK, per germline. The DNA for the CDR3 is TGTGCCAGCAGGGGCAGGGAAGGCTATGGCTACACCTTC. Protein sequence: CASRGREGYGYTF.

The chain employs TRBV5-4 and TRBJ1-6; tentatively, D is TRBD1 (6 bases). Trimming pared 4 bases from V and 8 bases from J, leaving 16 bases between. Germline CDR1 and CDR2: SGHNT and YYREEE (reference sequence). This CDR3 spans 15 amino acids. The CDR3 protein is CASSHREGPDSPLHF. For the CDR3, the DNA is TGTGCCAGCAGCCACAGGGAAGGTCCGGATTCACCCCTCCACTTT.

V and J are TRBV6-4 and TRBJ2-1; D gene unclear. The CDR3 is 13 amino acids. Germline-derived CDR1 and CDR2 are MRHNA and SNTAGT. Trimming pared 3 bases from V and 5 bases from J, leaving 8 bases between. The CDR3 protein is CASSESEDNEQFF. The CDR3 DNA is TGTGCCAGCAGTGAATCAGAAGACAATGAGCAGTTCTTC.

The chain couples TRBV5-1 to TRBJ1-2, with 7 bases fitting TRBD1. Losses at the gene ends were 3 bases for V and 10 bases for J; bases not matched to a gene: 12. This CDR3 region has 14 residues. Germline CDR1 and CDR2: SGHRS and YFSETQ. The DNA for the CDR3 is TGCGCCAGCAGCTGGCAGAAGGGGACAGAACCCTACACCTTC. Protein sequence: CASSWQKGTEPYTF.

The chain carries TRBV7-2 and TRBJ1-1; D unresolved. The CDR3 has 13 residues. CDR1 is SGHTA, CDR2 FQGNSA, per germline. V gave up 1 base and J gave up 4 bases, with 7 bases separating them. The CDR3 spells CASSLGGVTEAFF. The CDR3 nucleotides read TGTGCCAGCAGCTTAGGAGGCGTCACTGAAGCTTTCTTT.

This chain joins TRBV4-1 and TRBJ1-2; 8 nucleotides match TRBD1. CDR3 length equals 17 residues. The V segment lost 0 bases and the J segment 5 bases; nucleotides outside the gene matches: 11. Per the germline V gene, CDR1 is MGHRA and CDR2 is YSYEKL. CDR3 protein: CASSQDHTGGKEYGYTF. The CDR3 nucleotides read TGCGCCAGCAGCCAAGATCACACAGGGGGGAAAGAGTATGGCTACACCTTC.

The genes are TRBV6-5 and TRBJ1-6; TRBD1 matches 11 bases. The CDR3 spans 14 residues. Germline loops: CDR1 MNHEY, CDR2 SVGAGI. J was trimmed by 12 bases and V by 5 bases; bases with no gene match: 6. In DNA form, the CDR3 reads TGTGCCAGCAGTGCGGGACAGGGGGTAAAACCCCTCCACTTT. Translation gives CASSAGQGVKPLHF.

The rearrangement uses TRBV5-8 and TRBJ1-5; D unresolved. The CDR3 extends over 17 amino acids. Trimming left V 0 bases short and J 0 bases short, with 13 bases between. From germline, CDR1 is SGHTS and CDR2 YDEGEE. This CDR3 reads CASSLVSGGYSNQPQHF. CDR3 in DNA: TGTGCCAGCAGCTTGGTTAGTGGAGGCTATAGCAATCAGCCCCAGCATTTT.